These T cell receptor beta chains were read from a single sample in a study of STAT3 mutations in large granular lymphocyte leukemia. The protocol was immunoSEQ multiplex PCR, while the TCRdb copy is restricted to in-frame clones and leaves out a portion. The table shows about 4,300 clones, with about three fifths occurring only once. Material: PBMCs. These receptors were collected from a human donor with T large granular lymphocyte leukemia. Some clones in this sample may be carry-over from other donors' samples. Each CDR3 is given with its conserved first and last residue.

TRBV30,TRBJ1-1,CAWSPIPSGYTEAFF
TRBV28,TRBJ2-7,CASSLRGSRVLYEQYF
TRBV30,TRBJ1-5,CAWSPSESQPQHF
TRBV7-2,TRBJ1-2,CASSLLEVVGYTF
TRBV29-1,TRBJ1-1,CSVEGAHEGALSTEAFF
TRBV18,TRBJ2-7,CASSPVQSTYEQYF
TRBV7-9,TRBJ1-4,CASSTEMDRGTFNEKLFF
TRBV7-9,TRBJ1-2,CASSPDRVDGYTF
TRBV29-1,TRBJ2-3,CSVEGGNTDTQYF
TRBV5-1,TRBJ2-5,CASSLAGAFGETQYF
TRBV5-1,TRBJ1-2,CASSSPGRDDGYTF
TRBV5-1,TRBJ1-2,CASSLVAGVGYTF
TRBV18,TRBJ2-5,CASSPRTAFQETQYF
TRBV5-6,TRBJ2-3,CASSRDTSGGSTDTQYF
TRBV28,TRBJ1-2,CASTERGGPNNYGYTF
TRBV15,TRBJ1-1,CATSRDRDGKTNTEAFF
TRBV5-4,TRBJ1-1,CASSLGLGDTEAFF
TRBV29-1,TRBJ2-7,CSVEGREAYEQYF
TRBV4-3,TRBJ2-3,CASSQKQRSGDTQYF
TRBV29-1,TRBJ2-7,CSVDTSGSSEQYF